The 11 T cell receptor beta chains given below trace back to one sample, sequenced in a study of T cells in Graves' hyperthyroidism and ophthalmopathy. Amplification targeted TCR beta CDR3 regions from RNA transcripts. The primer set for the first-round RT-PCR of the TCR CDR3 was HTBI. One entry per CDR3 protein, called by TCRdb with MiXCR from the multiplex PCR reads. In the table there are fewer than 350,000 distinct CDR3 sequences, roughly 15% of which are singletons. The sample consisted of blood. The receptors here all came from a woman in her forties or fifties with Graves' hyperthyroidism that later progressed to Graves' ophthalmopathy.

This clonotype was seen a handful of times. The chain has TRBV29-1 and TRBJ2-5; D remains ambiguous. Germline lookup yields CDR1 SQVTM and CDR2 ANQGSEA. CDR3 length equals 12 residues. Trimming shortened V by 6 bases and J by 0 bases, and 8 bases separated the two germline ends. CDR3 DNA sequence: TGCAGCGTCCAGTTGTACCAAGAGACCCAGTACTTC. Encoded protein: CSVQLYQETQYF.

This clonotype came up many times. The rearrangement joins TRBV4-1 to TRBJ1-1, with 8 bases that match TRBD1. Germline V gene sequence: CDR1 MGHRA, CDR2 YSYEKL. This CDR3 spans 14 amino acids. V dropped 6 bases and J dropped 3; count of bases not matched to a gene: 6. CDR3 DNA sequence: TGCGCCAGCAGACGAATGACAGGGGACACTGAAGCTTTCTTT. This translates into CASRRMTGDTEAFF.

CDR3 DNA: TGCAGTGCTAGAGACCCCGGCAGCACAGATACGCAGTATTTT. Its translation: CSARDPGSTDTQYF. The chain joins TRBV20-1 to TRBJ2-3; D is uncertain. Germline values: CDR1 DFQATT, CDR2 SNEGSKA (reference sequence). This CDR3 region has 14 residues. V lost 0 bases to trimming and J lost 0 bases, with 7 bases between them.

In this sample, this clonotype turned up a few times. The rearrangement links TRBV20-1 to TRBJ1-1; D is undetermined. V was cut by 8 bases and J by 1 base, with 8 bases left in between. The germline V gene encodes CDR1 DFQATT and CDR2 SNEGSKA (reference sequence). The CDR3 covers 11 residues. The CDR3 is CSIPSNTEAFF. DNA for the CDR3: TGCAGTATACCCTCGAACACTGAAGCTTTCTTT.

This clonotype has more than one count but fewer than ten. The rearrangement links TRBV5-5 to TRBJ1-6; 9 positions match TRBD1. Germline CDR1 and CDR2: SGHKS and YYEKEE (reference sequence). With V trimmed by 0 bases and J by 7 bases, 14 bases remained unmatched. The CDR3 is 19 amino acids. In DNA, the CDR3 is TGTGCCAGCAGCTTGGCCGGGACAGGGATACTCCTATACAATTCACCCCTCCACTTT. Translating gives CASSLAGTGILLYNSPLHF.

The table lists this clonotype with a few counts. Since a much larger clone is just one base distant, this may be a read error. CDR3 bases: TGTGCCAGCAAGGTTTCAAATTTTGCCTCCCACTCCTACGAGCGGTACTTC. It specifies CASKVSNFASHSYERYF. The V gene is TRBV2, the J gene TRBJ2-7, with D unresolved. The CDR3 consists of 17 residues. CDR1 and CDR2 (germline): SNHLY, FYNNEI.

This clonotype was seen ten or more times. In DNA form, the CDR3 reads TGTGCCAGCAGCCGACAGGGTTTTCGGTCACCCCTCCACTTT. As protein: CASSRQGFRSPLHF. The rearrangement uses TRBV7-3 and TRBJ1-6, with 7 bases aligning to TRBD1. Germline V gives CDR1 SGHTA, CDR2 FQGTGA. The length of the CDR3 is 14 residues. V lost 5 bases, J lost 10 bases, and 8 bases stayed unmatched.

The chain is built from TRBV25-1 and TRBJ2-1; 10 nucleotides align to TRBD1. Germline V gene lookup returns CDR1 MGHDK and CDR2 SYGVNS. This CDR3 has 15 amino acids. After removal of 6 bases from V and 4 bases from J, the junction contained 6 bases not matched to a gene. CDR3 sequence (DNA): TGTGCCAGCAGCCCTGACAGGGGGCTGTACAATGAGCAGTTCTTC. This gives the protein CASSPDRGLYNEQFF.

This clonotype was found many times. V and J are TRBV7-8 and TRBJ2-2; D gene uncertain. Germline V gives CDR1 SGHVS, CDR2 FQNEAQ. V was cut by 9 bases and J by 4 bases, with 9 bases left in between. CDR3 length: 12 residues. The CDR3 loop reads CASQAFTGELFF. In DNA form, the CDR3 reads TGTGCCAGTCAGGCCTTCACCGGGGAGCTGTTTTTT.

This clonotype came up many times. The V call is TRBV28, the J call TRBJ2-2; TRBD2 agrees at 12 bases. This CDR3 is 15 amino acids long. V dropped 8 bases and J dropped 6; count of bases not matched to a gene: 7. Germline loops: CDR1 MDHEN, CDR2 SYDVKM. The chain's CDR3 is CASHLAGGGAGELFF. CDR3 nucleotide sequence: TGTGCCAGCCACCTAGCGGGAGGGGGGGCCGGGGAGCTGTTTTTT.

This clonotype occurred a few times. The rearrangement links TRBV10-3 to TRBJ2-7, with 10 bases identical to TRBD2. CDR1 and CDR2 (germline): ENHRY, SYGVKD. The V segment lost 9 bases and the J segment 3 bases; nucleotides outside the gene matches: 5. The CDR3 is 13 amino acids. The CDR3 bases are TGTGCCATTTCTCGGACTAGCGGCTACGAGCAGTACTTC. This translates into CAISRTSGYEQYF.